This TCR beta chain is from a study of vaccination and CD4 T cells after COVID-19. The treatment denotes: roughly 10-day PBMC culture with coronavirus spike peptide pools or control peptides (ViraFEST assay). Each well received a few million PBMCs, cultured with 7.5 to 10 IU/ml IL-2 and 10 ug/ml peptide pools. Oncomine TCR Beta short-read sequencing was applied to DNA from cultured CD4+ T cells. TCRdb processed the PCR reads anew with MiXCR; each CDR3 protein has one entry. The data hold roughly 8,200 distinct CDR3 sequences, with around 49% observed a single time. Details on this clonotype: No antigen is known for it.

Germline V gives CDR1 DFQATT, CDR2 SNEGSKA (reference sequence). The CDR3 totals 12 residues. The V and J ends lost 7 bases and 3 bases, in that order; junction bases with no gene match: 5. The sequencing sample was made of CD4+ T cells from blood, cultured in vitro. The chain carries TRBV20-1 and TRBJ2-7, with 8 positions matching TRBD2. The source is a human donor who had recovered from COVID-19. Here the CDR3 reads CSVGGDGYEQYF. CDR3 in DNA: TGCAGTGTCGGGGGGGACGGCTACGAGCAGTACTTC.